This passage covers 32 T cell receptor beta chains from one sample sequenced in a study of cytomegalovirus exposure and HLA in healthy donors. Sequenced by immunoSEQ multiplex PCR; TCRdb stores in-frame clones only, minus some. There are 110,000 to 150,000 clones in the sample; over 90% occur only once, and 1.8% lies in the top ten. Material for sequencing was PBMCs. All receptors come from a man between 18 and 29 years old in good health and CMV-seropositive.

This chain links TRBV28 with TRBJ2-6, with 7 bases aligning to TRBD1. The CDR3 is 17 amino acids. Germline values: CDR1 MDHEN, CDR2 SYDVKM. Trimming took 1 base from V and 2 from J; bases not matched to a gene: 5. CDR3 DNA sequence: TGTGCCAGCAGTTTATTATCAGGGGGAGCTGGGGCCAACGTCCTGACTTTC. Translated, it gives CASSLLSGGAGANVLTF.

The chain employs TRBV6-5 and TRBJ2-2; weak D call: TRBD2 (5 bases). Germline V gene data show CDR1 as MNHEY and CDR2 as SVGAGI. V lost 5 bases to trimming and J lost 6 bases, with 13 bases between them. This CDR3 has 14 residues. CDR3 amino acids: CASSEPGWAGELFF. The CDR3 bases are TGTGCCAGCAGTGAGCCGGGATGGGCCGGGGAGCTGTTTTTT.

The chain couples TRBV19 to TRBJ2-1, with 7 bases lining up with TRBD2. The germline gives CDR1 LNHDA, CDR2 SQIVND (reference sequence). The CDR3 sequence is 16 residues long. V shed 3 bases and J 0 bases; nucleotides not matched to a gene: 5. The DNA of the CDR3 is TGTGCCAGTAGTATCCTAGCGGAGAGCTCCTACAATGAGCAGTTCTTC. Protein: CASSILAESSYNEQFF.

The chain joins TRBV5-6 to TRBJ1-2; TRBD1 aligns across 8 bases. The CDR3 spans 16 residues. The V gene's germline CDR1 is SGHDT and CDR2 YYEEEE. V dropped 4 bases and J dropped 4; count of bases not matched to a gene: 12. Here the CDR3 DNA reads TGTGCCAGCAGCCCGGGGACAGGACGTCCCGGCTATGGCTACACCTTC. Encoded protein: CASSPGTGRPGYGYTF.

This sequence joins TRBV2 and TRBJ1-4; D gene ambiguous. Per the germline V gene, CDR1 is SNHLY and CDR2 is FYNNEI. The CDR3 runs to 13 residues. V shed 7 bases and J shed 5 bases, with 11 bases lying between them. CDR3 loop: CASKVGRNEKLFF. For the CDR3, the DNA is TGTGCCAGCAAAGTTGGGCGCAATGAAAAACTGTTTTTT.

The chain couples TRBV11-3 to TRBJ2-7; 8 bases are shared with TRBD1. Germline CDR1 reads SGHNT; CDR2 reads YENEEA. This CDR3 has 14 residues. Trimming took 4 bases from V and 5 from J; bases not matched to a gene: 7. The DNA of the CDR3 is TGTGCCAGCAGCTCCGGGACAGGCCTTGACGAGCAGTACTTC. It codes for CASSSGTGLDEQYF.

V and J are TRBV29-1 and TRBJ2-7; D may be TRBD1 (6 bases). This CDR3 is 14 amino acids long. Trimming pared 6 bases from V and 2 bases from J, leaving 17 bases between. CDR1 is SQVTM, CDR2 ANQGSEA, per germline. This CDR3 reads CSVLGGHQPYEQYF. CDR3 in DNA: TGCAGCGTCCTTGGGGGACATCAGCCCTACGAGCAGTACTTC.

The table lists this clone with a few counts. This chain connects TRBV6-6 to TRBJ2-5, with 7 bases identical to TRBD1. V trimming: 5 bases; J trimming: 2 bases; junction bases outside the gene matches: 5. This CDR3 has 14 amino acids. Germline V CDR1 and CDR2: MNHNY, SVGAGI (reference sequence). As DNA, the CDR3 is TGTGCCAGCAGTCCGGGACAGCTGCAAGAGACCCAGTACTTC. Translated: CASSPGQLQETQYF.

Here the CDR3 reads CASSLAGGVGELFF. The DNA of the CDR3 is TGTGCCAGCAGTTTAGCGGGAGGGGTCGGGGAGCTGTTTTTT. V gene TRBV27 combines with J gene TRBJ2-2, with 9 positions matching TRBD2. The CDR3 runs 14 residues. The germline gives CDR1 MNHEY, CDR2 SMNVEV (reference sequence). The trim removed 2 bases at V and 7 bases at J, leaving 2 bases unmatched.

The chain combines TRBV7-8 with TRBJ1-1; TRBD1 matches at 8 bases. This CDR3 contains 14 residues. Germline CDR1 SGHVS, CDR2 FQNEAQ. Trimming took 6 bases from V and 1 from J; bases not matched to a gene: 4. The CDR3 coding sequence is TGTGCCAGCAGGGGACAGGAAGCGAACACTGAAGCTTTCTTT. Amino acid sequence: CASRGQEANTEAFF.

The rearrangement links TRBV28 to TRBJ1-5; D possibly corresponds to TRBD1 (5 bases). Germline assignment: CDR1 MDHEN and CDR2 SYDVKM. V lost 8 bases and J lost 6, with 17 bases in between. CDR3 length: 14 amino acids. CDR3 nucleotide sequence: TGTGCCAGCTCGGCGCCAAGGAGGGGTCAGCCCCAGCATTTT. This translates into CASSAPRRGQPQHF. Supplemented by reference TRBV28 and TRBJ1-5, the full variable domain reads DVKVTQSSRYLVKRTGEKVFLECVQDMDHENMFWYRQDPGLGLRLIYFSYDVKMKEKGDIPEGYSVSREKKERFSLILESASTNQTSMYLCASSAPRRGQPQHFGDGTRLSIL.

The DNA for the CDR3 is TGCGCCAGCAGCTTAGGACTAGCGGGAGGGCCGTACACCGGGGAGCTGTTTTTT. It encodes CASSLGLAGGPYTGELFF. The rearrangement uses TRBV5-1 and TRBJ2-2, with 15 nucleotides matching TRBD2. Germline values: CDR1 SGHRS, CDR2 YFSETQ. The V and J ends lost 2 bases and 3 bases, in that order; junction bases with no gene match: 5. The CDR3 is 18 amino acids.

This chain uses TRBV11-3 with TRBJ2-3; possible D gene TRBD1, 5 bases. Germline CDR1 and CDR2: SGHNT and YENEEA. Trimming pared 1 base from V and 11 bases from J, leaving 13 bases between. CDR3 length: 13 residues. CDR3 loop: CASSLAWGQGQYF. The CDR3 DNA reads TGTGCCAGCAGCTTAGCTTGGGGCCAGGGGCAGTATTTT. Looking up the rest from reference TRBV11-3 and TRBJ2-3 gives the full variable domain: EAGVVQSPRYKIIEKKQPVAFWCNPISGHNTLYWYLQNLGQGPELLIRYENEEAVDDSQLPKDRFSAERLKGVDSTLKIQPAELGDSAVYLCASSLAWGQGQYFGPGTRLTVL.

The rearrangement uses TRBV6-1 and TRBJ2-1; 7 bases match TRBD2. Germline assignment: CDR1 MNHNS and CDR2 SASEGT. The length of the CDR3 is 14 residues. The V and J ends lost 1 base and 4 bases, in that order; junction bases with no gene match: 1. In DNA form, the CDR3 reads TGTGCCAGCAGTGAAGGGCGGGGGTACAATGAGCAGTTCTTC. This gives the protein CASSEGRGYNEQFF.

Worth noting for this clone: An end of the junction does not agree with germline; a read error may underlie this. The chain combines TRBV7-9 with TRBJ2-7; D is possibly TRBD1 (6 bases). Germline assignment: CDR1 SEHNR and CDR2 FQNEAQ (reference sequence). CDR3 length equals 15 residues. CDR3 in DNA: TGTGCCAGCAGCTTCGGCCTGAGGGGGTCCTCCGAGCAGTACTTC. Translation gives CASSFGLRGSSEQYF.

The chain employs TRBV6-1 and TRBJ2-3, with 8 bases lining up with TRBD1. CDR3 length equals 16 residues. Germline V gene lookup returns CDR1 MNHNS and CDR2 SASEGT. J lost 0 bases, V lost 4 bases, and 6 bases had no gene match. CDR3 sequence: CASSGIQGASTDTQYF. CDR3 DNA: TGTGCCAGCAGTGGTATCCAGGGGGCGAGCACAGATACGCAGTATTTT.

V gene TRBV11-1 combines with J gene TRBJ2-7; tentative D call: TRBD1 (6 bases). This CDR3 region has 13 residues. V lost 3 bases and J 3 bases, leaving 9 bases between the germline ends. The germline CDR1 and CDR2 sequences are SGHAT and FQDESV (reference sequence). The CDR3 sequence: CASSFGQNYEQYF. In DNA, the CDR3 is TGTGCCAGCAGCTTTGGACAGAACTACGAGCAGTACTTC.

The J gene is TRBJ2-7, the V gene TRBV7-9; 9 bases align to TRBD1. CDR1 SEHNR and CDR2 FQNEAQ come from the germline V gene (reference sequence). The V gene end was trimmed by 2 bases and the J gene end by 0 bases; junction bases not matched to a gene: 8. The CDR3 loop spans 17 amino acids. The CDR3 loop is CASSLNLGTGSSYEQYF. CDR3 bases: TGTGCCAGCAGCTTAAATTTAGGGACAGGGAGCTCCTACGAGCAGTACTTC.

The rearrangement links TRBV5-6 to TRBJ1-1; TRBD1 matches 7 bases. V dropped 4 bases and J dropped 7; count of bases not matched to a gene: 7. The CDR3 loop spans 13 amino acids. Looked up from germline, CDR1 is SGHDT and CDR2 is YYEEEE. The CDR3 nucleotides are TGTGCCAGCAGCCTGGAGGGACAGAATGAAGCTTTCTTT. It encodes CASSLEGQNEAFF.

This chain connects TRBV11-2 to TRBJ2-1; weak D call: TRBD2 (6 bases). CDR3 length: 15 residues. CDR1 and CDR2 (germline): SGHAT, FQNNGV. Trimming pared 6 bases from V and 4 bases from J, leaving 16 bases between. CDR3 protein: CASSFAGRPYNEQFF. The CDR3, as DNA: TGTGCCAGCAGTTTCGCGGGGAGACCTTACAATGAGCAGTTCTTC.

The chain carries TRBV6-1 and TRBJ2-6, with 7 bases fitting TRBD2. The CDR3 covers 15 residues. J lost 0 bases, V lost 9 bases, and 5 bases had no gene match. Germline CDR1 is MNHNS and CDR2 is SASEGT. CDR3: CASGEGSSGANVLTF. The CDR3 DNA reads TGTGCCAGTGGGGAGGGGAGCTCTGGGGCCAACGTCCTGACTTTC.

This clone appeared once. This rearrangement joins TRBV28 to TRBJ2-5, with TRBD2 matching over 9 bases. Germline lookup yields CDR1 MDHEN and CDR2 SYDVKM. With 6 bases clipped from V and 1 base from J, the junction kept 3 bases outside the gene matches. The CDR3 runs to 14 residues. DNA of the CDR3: TGTGCCAGCAGCTCGACTAGCGGCCAAGAGACCCAGTACTTC. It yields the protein CASSSTSGQETQYF. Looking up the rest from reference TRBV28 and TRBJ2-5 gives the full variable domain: DVKVTQSSRYLVKRTGEKVFLECVQDMDHENMFWYRQDPGLGLRLIYFSYDVKMKEKGDIPEGYSVSREKKERFSLILESASTNQTSMYLCASSSTSGQETQYFGPGTRLLVL.

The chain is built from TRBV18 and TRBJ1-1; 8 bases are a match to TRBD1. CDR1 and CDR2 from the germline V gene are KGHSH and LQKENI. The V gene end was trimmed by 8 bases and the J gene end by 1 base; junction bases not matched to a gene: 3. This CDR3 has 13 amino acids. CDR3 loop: CASAGQANTEAFF. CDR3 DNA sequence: TGTGCCAGCGCGGGACAGGCGAACACTGAAGCTTTCTTT.

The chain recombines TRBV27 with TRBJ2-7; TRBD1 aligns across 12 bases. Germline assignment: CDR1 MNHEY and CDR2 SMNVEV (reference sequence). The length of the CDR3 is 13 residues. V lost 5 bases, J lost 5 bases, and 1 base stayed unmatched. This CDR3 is CASSGTGGNEQYF. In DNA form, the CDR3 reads TGTGCCAGCAGTGGGACAGGGGGCAACGAGCAGTACTTC.

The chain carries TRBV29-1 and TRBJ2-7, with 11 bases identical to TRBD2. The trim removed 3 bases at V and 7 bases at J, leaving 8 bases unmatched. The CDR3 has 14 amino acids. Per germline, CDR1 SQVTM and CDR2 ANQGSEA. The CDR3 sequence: CSVDVAGGPGEQYF. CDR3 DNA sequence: TGCAGCGTTGATGTAGCGGGAGGGCCGGGGGAGCAGTACTTC.

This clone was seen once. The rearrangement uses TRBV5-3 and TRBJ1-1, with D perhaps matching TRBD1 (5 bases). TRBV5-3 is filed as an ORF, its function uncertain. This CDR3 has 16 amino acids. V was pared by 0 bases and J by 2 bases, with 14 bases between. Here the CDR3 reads CARSLEIQGRNTEAFF. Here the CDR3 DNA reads TGTGCCAGAAGCTTGGAAATTCAGGGCCGCAACACTGAAGCTTTCTTT.

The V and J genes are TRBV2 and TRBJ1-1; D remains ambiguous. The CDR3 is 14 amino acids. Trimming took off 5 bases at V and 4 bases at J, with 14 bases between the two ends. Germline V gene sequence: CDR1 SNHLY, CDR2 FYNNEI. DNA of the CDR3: TGTGCCAGCAGTCGGACTCAATGGACCACTGAAGCTTTCTTT. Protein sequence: CASSRTQWTTEAFF.

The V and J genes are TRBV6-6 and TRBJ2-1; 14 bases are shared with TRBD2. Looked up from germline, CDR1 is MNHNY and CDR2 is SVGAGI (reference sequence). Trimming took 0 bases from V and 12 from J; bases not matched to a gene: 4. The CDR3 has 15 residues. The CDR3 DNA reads TGTGCCAGCAGTTACTCAGGGACTAGCGGGAGCGGGCAGTTCTTC. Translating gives CASSYSGTSGSGQFF.

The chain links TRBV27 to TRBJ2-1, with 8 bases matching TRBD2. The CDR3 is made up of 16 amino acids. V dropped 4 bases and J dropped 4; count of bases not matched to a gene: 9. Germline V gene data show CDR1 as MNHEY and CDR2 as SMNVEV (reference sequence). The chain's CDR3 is CASSSLTSGQYNEQFF. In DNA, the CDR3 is TGTGCCAGCAGTTCCCTAACTAGCGGTCAATACAATGAGCAGTTCTTC.

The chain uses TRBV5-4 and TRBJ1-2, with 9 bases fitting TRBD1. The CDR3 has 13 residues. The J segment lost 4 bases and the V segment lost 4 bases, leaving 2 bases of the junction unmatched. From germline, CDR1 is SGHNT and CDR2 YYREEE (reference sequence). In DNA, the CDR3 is TGTGCCAGCAGCCAGGGACAGGGCTATGGCTACACCTTC. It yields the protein CASSQGQGYGYTF.

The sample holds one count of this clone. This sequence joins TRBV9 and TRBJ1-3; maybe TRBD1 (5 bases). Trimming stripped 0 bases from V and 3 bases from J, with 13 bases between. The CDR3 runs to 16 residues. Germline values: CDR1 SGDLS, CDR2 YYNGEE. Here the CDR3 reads CASSVEGRAGGNTIYF. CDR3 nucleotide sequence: TGTGCCAGCAGCGTAGAGGGCAGGGCTGGTGGAAACACCATATATTTT.

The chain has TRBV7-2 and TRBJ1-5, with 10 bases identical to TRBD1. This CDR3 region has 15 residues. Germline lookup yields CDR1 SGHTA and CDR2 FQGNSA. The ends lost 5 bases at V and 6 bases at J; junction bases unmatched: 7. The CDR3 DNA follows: TGTGCCAGCAGCCCCCCGGGACAGGGGCGTCAGCCCCAGCATTTT. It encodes CASSPPGQGRQPQHF.